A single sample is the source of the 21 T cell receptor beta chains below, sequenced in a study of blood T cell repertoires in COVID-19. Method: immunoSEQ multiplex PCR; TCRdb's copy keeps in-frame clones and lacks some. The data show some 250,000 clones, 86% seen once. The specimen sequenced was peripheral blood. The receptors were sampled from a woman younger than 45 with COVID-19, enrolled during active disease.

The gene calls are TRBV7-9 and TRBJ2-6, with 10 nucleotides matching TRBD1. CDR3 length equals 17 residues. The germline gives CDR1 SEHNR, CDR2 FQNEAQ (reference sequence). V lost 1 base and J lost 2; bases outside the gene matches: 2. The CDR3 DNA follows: TGTGCCAGCAGCTTAGTAGGGACAGGGGCTGGGGCCAACGTCCTGACTTTC. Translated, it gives CASSLVGTGAGANVLTF. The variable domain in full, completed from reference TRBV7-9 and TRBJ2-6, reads DTGVSQNPRHKITKRGQNVTFRCDPISEHNRLYWYRQTLGQGPEFLTYFQNEAQLEKSRLLSDRFSAERPKGSFSTLEIQRTEQGDSAMYLCASSLVGTGAGANVLTFGAGSRLTVL.

DNA for the CDR3: TGTGCCAGCAGTCGTGGAGGGGGCATAACTAATGAAAAACTGTTTTTT. Protein: CASSRGGGITNEKLFF. This chain joins TRBV2 and TRBJ1-4; 7 bases are shared with TRBD1. The CDR3 is 16 amino acids. With V trimmed by 5 bases and J by 1 base, 7 bases remained unmatched. CDR1 and CDR2 (germline): SNHLY, FYNNEI.

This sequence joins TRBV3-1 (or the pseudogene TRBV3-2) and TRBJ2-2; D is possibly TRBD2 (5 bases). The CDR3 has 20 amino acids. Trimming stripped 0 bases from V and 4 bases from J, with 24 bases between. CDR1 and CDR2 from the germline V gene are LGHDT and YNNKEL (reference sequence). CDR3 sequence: CASSQEAPRLAGESTGELFF. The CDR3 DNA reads TGTGCCAGCAGCCAAGAGGCCCCAAGATTGGCGGGTGAATCCACCGGGGAGCTGTTTTTT.

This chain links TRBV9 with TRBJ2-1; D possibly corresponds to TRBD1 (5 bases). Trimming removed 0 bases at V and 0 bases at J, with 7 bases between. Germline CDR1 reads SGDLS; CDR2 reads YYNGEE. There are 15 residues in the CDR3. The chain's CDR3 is CASSVGTSSYNEQFF. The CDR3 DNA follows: TGTGCCAGCAGCGTAGGGACAAGCTCCTACAATGAGCAGTTCTTC.

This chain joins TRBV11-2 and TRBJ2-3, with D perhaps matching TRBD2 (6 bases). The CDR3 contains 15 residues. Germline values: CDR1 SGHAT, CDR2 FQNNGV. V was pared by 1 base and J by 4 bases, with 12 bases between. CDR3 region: CASSLGYSGPDTQYF. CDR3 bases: TGTGCCAGCAGCTTAGGATATAGCGGCCCAGATACGCAGTATTTT.

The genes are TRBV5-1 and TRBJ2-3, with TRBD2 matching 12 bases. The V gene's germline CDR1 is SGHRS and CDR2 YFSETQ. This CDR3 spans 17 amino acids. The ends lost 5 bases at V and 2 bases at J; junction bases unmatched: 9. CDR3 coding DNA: TGCGCCAGCAGTTCCTTCGGACTAGCGGGGACCACAGATACGCAGTATTTT. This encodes CASSSFGLAGTTDTQYF.

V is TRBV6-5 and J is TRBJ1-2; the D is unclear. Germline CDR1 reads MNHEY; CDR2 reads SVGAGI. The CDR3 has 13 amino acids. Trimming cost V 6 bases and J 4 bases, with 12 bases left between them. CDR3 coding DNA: TGTGCCAGCAGCCTGGGGAGGTTCTATGGCTACACCTTC. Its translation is CASSLGRFYGYTF.

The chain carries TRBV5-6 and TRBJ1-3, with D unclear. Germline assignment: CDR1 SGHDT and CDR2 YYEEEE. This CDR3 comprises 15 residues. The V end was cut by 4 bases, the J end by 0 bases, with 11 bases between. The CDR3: CASSRGAFSGNTIYF. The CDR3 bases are TGTGCCAGCAGCCGCGGAGCCTTCTCTGGAAACACCATATATTTT.

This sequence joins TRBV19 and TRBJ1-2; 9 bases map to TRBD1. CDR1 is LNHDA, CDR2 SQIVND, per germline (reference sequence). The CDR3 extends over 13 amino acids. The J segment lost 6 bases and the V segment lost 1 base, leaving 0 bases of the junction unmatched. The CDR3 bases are TGTGCCAGTAGTATAGGGACAGGGGATGGCTACACCTTC. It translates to CASSIGTGDGYTF.

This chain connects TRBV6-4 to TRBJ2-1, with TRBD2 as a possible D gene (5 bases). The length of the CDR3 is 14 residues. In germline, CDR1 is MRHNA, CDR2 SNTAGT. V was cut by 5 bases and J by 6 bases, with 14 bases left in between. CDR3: CASSRGEERNEQFF. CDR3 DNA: TGTGCCAGCAGTCGGGGTGAGGAGCGCAATGAGCAGTTCTTC.

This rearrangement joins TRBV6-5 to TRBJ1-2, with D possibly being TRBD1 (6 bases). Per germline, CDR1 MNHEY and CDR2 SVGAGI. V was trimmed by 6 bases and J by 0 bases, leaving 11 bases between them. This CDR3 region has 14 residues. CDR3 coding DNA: TGTGCCAGCAGACGACGGACAGCTAACTATGGCTACACCTTC. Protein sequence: CASRRRTANYGYTF.

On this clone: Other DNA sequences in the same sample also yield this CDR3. CDR3 protein: CASSQGLGTEAFF. CDR3 DNA: TGTGCCAGCAGCCAGGGACTTGGCACTGAAGCTTTCTTT. The V and J genes are TRBV14 and TRBJ1-1, with a possible D match to TRBD1 (5 bases). This CDR3 region has 13 residues. From germline, CDR1 is SGHDN and CDR2 FVKESK. The V end was cut by 3 bases, the J end by 4 bases, with 9 bases between.

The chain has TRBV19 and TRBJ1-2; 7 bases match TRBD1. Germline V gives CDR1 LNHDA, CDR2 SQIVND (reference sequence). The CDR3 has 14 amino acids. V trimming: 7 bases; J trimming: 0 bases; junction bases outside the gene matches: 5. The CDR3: CASNPQGTNYGYTF. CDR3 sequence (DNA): TGTGCCAGTAATCCACAGGGGACTAACTATGGCTACACCTTC.

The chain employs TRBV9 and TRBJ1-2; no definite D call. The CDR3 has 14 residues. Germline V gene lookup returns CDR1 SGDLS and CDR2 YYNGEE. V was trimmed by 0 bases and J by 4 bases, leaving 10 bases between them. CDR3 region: CASSVDLPFYGYTF. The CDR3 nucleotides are TGTGCCAGCAGCGTAGATCTACCTTTCTATGGCTACACCTTC.

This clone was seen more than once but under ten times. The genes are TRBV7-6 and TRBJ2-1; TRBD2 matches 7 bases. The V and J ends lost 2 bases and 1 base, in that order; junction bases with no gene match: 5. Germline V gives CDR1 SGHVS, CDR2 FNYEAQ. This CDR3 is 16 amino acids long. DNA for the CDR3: TGTGCCAGCAGCTTATATGTGGGGGGGTCCTACAATGAGCAGTTCTTC. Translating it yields CASSLYVGGSYNEQFF.

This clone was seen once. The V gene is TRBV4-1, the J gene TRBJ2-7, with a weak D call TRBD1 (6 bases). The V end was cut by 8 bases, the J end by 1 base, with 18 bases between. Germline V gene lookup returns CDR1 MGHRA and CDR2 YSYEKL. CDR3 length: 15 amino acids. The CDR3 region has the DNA TGCGCCAGCGCCCTGGGGGCAGCCCCTTCCTACGAGCAGTACTTC. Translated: CASALGAAPSYEQYF.

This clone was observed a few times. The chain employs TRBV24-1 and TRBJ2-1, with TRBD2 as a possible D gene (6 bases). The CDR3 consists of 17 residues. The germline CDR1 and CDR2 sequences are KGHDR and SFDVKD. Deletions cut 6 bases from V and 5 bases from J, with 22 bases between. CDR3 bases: TGTGCCACCAGTCCAGGAGGCCGGGGACTCACCCACAATGAGCAGTTCTTC. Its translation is CATSPGGRGLTHNEQFF.

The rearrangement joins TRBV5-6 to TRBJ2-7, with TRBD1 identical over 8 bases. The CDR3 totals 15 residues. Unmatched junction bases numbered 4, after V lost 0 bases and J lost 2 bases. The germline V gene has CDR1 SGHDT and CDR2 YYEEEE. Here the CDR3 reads CASSLVGQGPYEQYF. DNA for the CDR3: TGTGCCAGCAGCTTGGTAGGACAGGGTCCCTACGAGCAGTACTTC. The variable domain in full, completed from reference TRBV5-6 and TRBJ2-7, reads DAGVTQSPTHLIKTRGQQVTLRCSPKSGHDTVSWYQQALGQGPQFIFQYYEEEERQRGNFPDRFSGHQFPNYSSELNVNALLLGDSALYLCASSLVGQGPYEQYFGPGTRLTVT.

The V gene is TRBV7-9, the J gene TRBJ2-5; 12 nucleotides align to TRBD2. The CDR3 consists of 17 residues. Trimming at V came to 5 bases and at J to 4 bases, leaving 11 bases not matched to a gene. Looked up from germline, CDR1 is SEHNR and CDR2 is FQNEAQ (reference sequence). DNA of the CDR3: TGTGCCAGCAGCCCTACCCTAGCGGGGGGGCCAGGAGAGACCCAGTACTTC. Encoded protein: CASSPTLAGGPGETQYF. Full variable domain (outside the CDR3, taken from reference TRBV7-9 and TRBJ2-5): DTGVSQNPRHKITKRGQNVTFRCDPISEHNRLYWYRQTLGQGPEFLTYFQNEAQLEKSRLLSDRFSAERPKGSFSTLEIQRTEQGDSAMYLCASSPTLAGGPGETQYFGPGTRLLVL.

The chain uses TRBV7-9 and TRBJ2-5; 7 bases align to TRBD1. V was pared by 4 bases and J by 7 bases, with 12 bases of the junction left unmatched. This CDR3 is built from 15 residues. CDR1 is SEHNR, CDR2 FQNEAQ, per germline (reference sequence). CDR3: CASSSSATGWGTQYF. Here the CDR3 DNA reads TGTGCCAGCAGCTCCTCAGCGACAGGGTGGGGGACCCAGTACTTC.

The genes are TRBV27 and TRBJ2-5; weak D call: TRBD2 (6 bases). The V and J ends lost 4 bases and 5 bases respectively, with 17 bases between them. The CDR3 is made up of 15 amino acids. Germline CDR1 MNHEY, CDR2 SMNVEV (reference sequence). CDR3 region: CASSYGGARLETQYF. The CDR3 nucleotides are TGTGCCAGCAGTTATGGCGGGGCGCGTCTGGAGACCCAGTACTTC.